These 32 T cell receptor beta chains were all obtained from the same sample, sequenced in a study of T cells in Graves' hyperthyroidism and ophthalmopathy. Amplification of TCR beta CDR3 regions used RNA as the template. In the first-round RT-PCR of the TCR CDR3, the HTBI primer set was used. TCRdb fed the multiplex PCR reads into MiXCR, producing one record per CDR3 protein. The sample contains 500,000 to 700,000 distinct CDR3 sequences, roughly 17% of which appear only once. The source material was blood. Source of these receptors: a woman between 18 and 29 years old with Graves' hyperthyroidism.

This clonotype was found many times. The chain joins TRBV3-1 to TRBJ1-1; TRBD1 matches at 7 bases. The ends lost 3 bases at V and 5 bases at J; junction bases unmatched: 6. The germline gives CDR1 LGHDT, CDR2 YNNKEL (reference sequence). CDR3 size: 14 residues. The CDR3 is CASSHKSGGTEAFF. CDR3 bases: TGTGCCAGCAGCCACAAATCAGGGGGGACTGAAGCTTTCTTT.

V is TRBV24-1 and J is TRBJ1-2; 8 bases fit TRBD1. Germline V gene data show CDR1 as KGHDR and CDR2 as SFDVKD. J lost 7 bases, V lost 4 bases, and 7 bases had no gene match. The CDR3 runs 14 residues. The CDR3 is CATSDSGQGFGYTF. CDR3 coding DNA: TGTGCCACCAGTGACTCCGGACAGGGATTTGGCTACACCTTC.

This clonotype has a count of ten or more. The chain recombines TRBV5-1 with TRBJ2-7; 7 bases map to TRBD2. The J segment lost 6 bases and the V segment lost 1 base, leaving 16 bases of the junction unmatched. Germline V gene sequence: CDR1 SGHRS, CDR2 YFSETQ. CDR3 length: 17 residues. The CDR3 spells CASSLRVSQRDLSEQYF. In DNA form, the CDR3 reads TGCGCCAGCAGCTTGCGTGTTTCCCAGCGGGACCTCAGCGAGCAGTACTTC. The complete variable domain, with remaining parts taken from reference TRBV5-1 and TRBJ2-7, reads KAGVTQTPRYLIKTRGQQVTLSCSPISGHRSVSWYQQTPGQGLQFLFEYFSETQRNKGNFPGRFSGRQFSNSRSEMNVSTLELGDSALYLCASSLRVSQRDLSEQYFGPGTRLTVT.

This clonotype was seen many times. The gene calls are TRBV6-2 or TRBV6-3 and TRBJ1-5; maybe TRBD1 (6 bases). Germline V gene sequence: CDR1 MNHEY, CDR2 SVGEGT. The V and J ends lost 3 bases and 6 bases respectively, with 15 bases between them. This CDR3 is built from 15 residues. The CDR3 sequence: CASSYTSGGGQPQHF. For the CDR3, the DNA is TGTGCCAGCAGTTATACTTCGGGGGGCGGTCAGCCCCAGCATTTT.

The chain is built from TRBV4-2 and TRBJ1-5; D call uncertain. Germline V lookup: CDR1 LGHNA, CDR2 YNFKEQ. The CDR3 has 17 residues. V lost 1 base, J lost 1 base, and 14 bases lay in between. CDR3 sequence (DNA): TGTGCCAGCAGCCAAGGGGGTGGCCCTTCAAGCAATCAGCCCCAGCATTTT. As protein: CASSQGGGPSSNQPQHF.

The chain uses TRBV12-3 or TRBV12-4 and TRBJ2-2, with 10 positions matching TRBD2. This CDR3 spans 18 amino acids. V shed 2 bases and J 4 bases; nucleotides not matched to a gene: 10. This chain's CDR3 is CASSLLWLAGAPTGELFF. The CDR3 DNA is TGTGCCAGCAGTTTACTTTGGCTAGCGGGAGCCCCCACCGGGGAGCTGTTTTTT.

At least ten counts were recorded for this clonotype. V and J are TRBV10-3 and TRBJ2-7; maybe TRBD2 (6 bases). Germline V gene lookup returns CDR1 ENHRY and CDR2 SYGVKD. Trimming took off 4 bases at V and 2 bases at J, with 15 bases between the two ends. The CDR3 loop spans 15 amino acids. The CDR3 DNA reads as TGTGCCATCAGTGCGGGGACTTCGTCCACCTACGAGCAGTACTTC. The encoded protein is CAISAGTSSTYEQYF.

The chain has TRBV20-1 and TRBJ1-1; D is undetermined. Trimming removed 5 bases at V and 0 bases at J, with 4 bases between. The CDR3 sequence is 11 residues long. Germline assignment: CDR1 DFQATT and CDR2 SNEGSKA (reference sequence). Here the CDR3 reads CSAGMNTEAFF. CDR3 sequence (DNA): TGCAGTGCTGGGATGAACACTGAAGCTTTCTTT.

The rearrangement uses TRBV29-1 and TRBJ1-1; a weak D match, TRBD1 (5 bases). In germline, CDR1 is SQVTM, CDR2 ANQGSEA. The length of the CDR3 is 15 residues. Trimming pared 0 bases from V and 0 bases from J, leaving 11 bases between. The CDR3 DNA sequence: TGCAGCGTTGAAGATGACGCAGGGATGAACACTGAAGCTTTCTTT. Protein sequence: CSVEDDAGMNTEAFF.

J is TRBJ2-1 and V is TRBV20-1; 10 nucleotides line up with TRBD2. CDR1 and CDR2 from the germline V gene are DFQATT and SNEGSKA (reference sequence). The CDR3 is made up of 14 amino acids. Trimming took 3 bases from V and 8 from J; bases not matched to a gene: 7. In nucleotides, the CDR3 is TGCAGTGCTAGTTCTAGCGGGAGTGGGTATGAGCAGTTCTTC. Its translation: CSASSSGSGYEQFF.

This clonotype was detected many times. V usage is TRBV11-2 and J usage is TRBJ2-3; weak D call: TRBD2 (6 bases). The CDR3 totals 14 residues. V lost 0 bases, J lost 10 bases, and 14 bases lay in between. The germline V gene encodes CDR1 SGHAT and CDR2 FQNNGV. The CDR3 region has the DNA TGTGCCAGCAGCTTAGATACGGGGGAGGATGCGCAGTATTTT. It encodes CASSLDTGEDAQYF.

The chain couples TRBV28 to TRBJ2-4; D tentatively fits TRBD1 or TRBD2 (6 bases each). Germline CDR1 is MDHEN and CDR2 is SYDVKM. The germline V and J ends were trimmed by 6 bases and 9 bases, with 21 bases remaining between them. The CDR3 is made up of 15 amino acids. The CDR3 DNA is TGTGCCAGCAGCCCTCGGGGGCGCGGGATGGGCATTCAGTACTTC. Amino acid sequence: CASSPRGRGMGIQYF.

This clonotype was counted many times. This chain joins TRBV24-1 and TRBJ2-5; the D is unclear. Germline V gene sequence: CDR1 KGHDR, CDR2 SFDVKD. The CDR3 length is 14 residues. With 0 bases removed from V and 2 bases from J, the gap between germline ends came to 6 bases. The CDR3 coding sequence is TGTGCCACCAGTGATTTGTACCCGCAAGAGACCCAGTACTTC. This translates into CATSDLYPQETQYF.

This clonotype occurred a few times. This sequence joins TRBV7-9 and TRBJ1-4, with D possibly matching TRBD1 (5 bases). This CDR3 is 15 amino acids long. V shed 1 base and J shed 4 bases, with 10 bases lying between them. Germline V gene sequence: CDR1 SEHNR, CDR2 FQNEAQ (reference sequence). The CDR3 here is CASSLDRGNNEKLFF. Written as DNA, the CDR3 is TGTGCCAGCAGCTTAGACCGGGGCAATAATGAAAAACTGTTTTTT.

CDR3 sequence reads: CSASTGFTYEQYF. In DNA, the CDR3 is TGCAGTGCTTCAACAGGGTTCACCTACGAGCAGTACTTC. The chain recombines TRBV20-1 with TRBJ2-7; weak D call: TRBD1 (6 bases). V was pared by 5 bases and J by 2 bases, with 13 bases between. This CDR3 is built from 13 residues. Germline loops: CDR1 DFQATT, CDR2 SNEGSKA (reference sequence).

This sequence joins TRBV10-2 and TRBJ2-1, with D hard to call. This CDR3 is built from 12 residues. CDR1 and CDR2 (germline): WSHSY, SAAADI. V shed 5 bases and J shed 9 bases, with 11 bases lying between them. The CDR3 DNA reads TGCGCCAGCAGTCAGGCGGAACGTGAGCAGTTCTTC. Protein sequence: CASSQAEREQFF.

In this sample, this clonotype turned up a few times. This rearrangement joins TRBV18 to TRBJ2-2; weak D call: TRBD2 (6 bases). CDR3 length: 15 residues. CDR1 and CDR2 from the germline V gene are KGHSH and LQKENI. The V and J ends lost 1 base and 8 bases respectively, with 14 bases between them. The CDR3, as DNA: TGTGCCAGCTCACCACTCGAGGCGGGATCTGGGGAGCTGTTTTTT. As protein: CASSPLEAGSGELFF.

The rearrangement joins TRBV19 to TRBJ1-2, with no clear D. The V and J ends lost 3 bases and 0 bases respectively, with 8 bases between them. This CDR3 region has 14 residues. Germline CDR1 LNHDA, CDR2 SQIVND (reference sequence). CDR3 in DNA: TGTGCCAGTAGTATCGCGACGGCTAACTATGGCTACACCTTC. Translation: CASSIATANYGYTF. Variable domain in full (rest from reference TRBV19 and TRBJ1-2): DGGITQSPKYLFRKEGQNVTLSCEQNLNHDAMYWYRQDPGQGLRLIYYSQIVNDFQKGDIAEGYSVSREKKESFPLTVTSAQKNPTAFYLCASSIATANYGYTFGSGTRLTVV.

This clonotype was seen repeatedly, ten times or more. Here the CDR3 reads CASSSARTGTNYEQYF. In DNA, the CDR3 is TGTGCCAGCAGCTCCGCCCGCACCGGGACTAACTACGAGCAGTACTTC. J is TRBJ2-7 and V is TRBV11-3; 7 bases map to TRBD2. V was pared by 4 bases and J by 3 bases, with 12 bases of the junction left unmatched. Germline CDR1 reads SGHNT; CDR2 reads YENEEA. CDR3 size: 16 residues.

This clonotype was found many times. The J gene is TRBJ2-1, the V gene TRBV3-1; D unresolved. The CDR3 covers 15 residues. CDR1 and CDR2 (germline): LGHDT, YNNKEL (reference sequence). V was clipped by 2 bases and J by 8 bases, with 16 bases between them. This CDR3 reads CASSQPRPRGDEQFF. For the CDR3, the DNA is TGTGCCAGCAGCCAACCCAGGCCTCGAGGCGATGAGCAGTTCTTC.

This clonotype was found many times. V is TRBV7-2 and J is TRBJ1-2; a possible D gene is TRBD1 (6 bases). The CDR3 covers 17 residues. Germline V lookup: CDR1 SGHTA, CDR2 FQGNSA. Trimming removed 7 bases at V and 4 bases at J, with 25 bases between. The CDR3 DNA reads as TGTGCCAGCACCCTTAGTACAGGGCACAAAACAATCTATGGCTACACCTTC. This gives the protein CASTLSTGHKTIYGYTF.

This clonotype was detected ten times or more. The chain employs TRBV18 and TRBJ2-3; D perhaps matches TRBD1 (6 bases). Per germline, CDR1 KGHSH and CDR2 LQKENI. This CDR3 is 15 amino acids long. With 4 bases removed from V and 1 base from J, the gap between germline ends came to 12 bases. The CDR3 here is CASSRERTGTDTQYF. The CDR3 region has the DNA TGTGCCAGCTCACGAGAGAGGACAGGCACAGATACGCAGTATTTT.

The gene calls are TRBV6-1 and TRBJ1-1; 9 bases map to TRBD1. CDR3 length: 14 amino acids. J lost 7 bases, V lost 7 bases, and 10 bases had no gene match. Germline lookup yields CDR1 MNHNS and CDR2 SASEGT. The CDR3 here is CASKGGQGLFEAFF. Here the CDR3 DNA reads TGTGCCAGCAAGGGGGGACAGGGCCTCTTTGAAGCTTTCTTT.

Only a few counts were recorded for this clonotype. The chain couples TRBV29-1 to TRBJ1-2; no clear D. The germline V gene has CDR1 SQVTM and CDR2 ANQGSEA. The CDR3 contains 14 residues. V lost 8 bases and J lost 2, with 18 bases in between. The DNA of the CDR3 is TGCAGCCTGATAAAAAACCGGGAGAACTATGGCTACACCTTC. Its protein product is CSLIKNRENYGYTF.

The table lists this clonotype with a few counts. V is TRBV6-1 and J is TRBJ2-1; D is unclear. Germline V lookup: CDR1 MNHNS, CDR2 SASEGT. CDR3 length: 17 amino acids. The V end was cut by 1 base, the J end by 0 bases, with 13 bases between. The CDR3 here is CASSEGYLDSSYNEQFF. CDR3 coding DNA: TGTGCCAGCAGTGAAGGGTACCTAGATAGCTCCTACAATGAGCAGTTCTTC.

The table lists this clonotype with a few counts. Here the CDR3 reads CASSASRQLAGGQETQYF. The CDR3 coding sequence is TGCGCCAGCAGCGCGAGCCGCCAACTAGCGGGGGGACAAGAGACCCAGTACTTC. This chain links TRBV5-1 with TRBJ2-5, with 12 bases that match TRBD2. The junction had 12 bases not matched to a gene; V was cut back by 4 bases and J by 2 bases. CDR3 length equals 18 residues. Germline V gives CDR1 SGHRS, CDR2 YFSETQ.

This clonotype was seen a few times. This chain connects TRBV29-1 to TRBJ2-3; 13 bases are a match to TRBD2. CDR1 and CDR2 from the germline V gene are SQVTM and ANQGSEA. The CDR3 is 14 residues long. With V trimmed by 8 bases and J by 6 bases, 8 bases remained unmatched. As DNA, the CDR3 is TGCAGCCTCCGGACTAGCGGGGGTTACGATACGCAGTATTTT. Encoded protein: CSLRTSGGYDTQYF.

The table lists this clonotype with a few counts. The chain recombines TRBV6-1 with TRBJ2-1; possible D gene TRBD1, 6 bases. This CDR3 has 12 amino acids. V was clipped by 4 bases and J by 7 bases, with 8 bases between them. Germline CDR1 is MNHNS and CDR2 is SASEGT. CDR3 in DNA: TGTGCCAGCAGTGCCACAGGGAATGAGCAGTTCTTC. As protein: CASSATGNEQFF.

The chain employs TRBV27 and TRBJ2-7; 10 nucleotides line up with TRBD2. CDR3 length: 18 amino acids. The junction had 18 bases not matched to a gene; V was cut back by 5 bases and J by 5 bases. CDR1 is MNHEY, CDR2 SMNVEV, per germline (reference sequence). The CDR3 sequence is CASSLLPVTSGTDNEQYF. The CDR3 DNA is TGTGCCAGCAGTCTCCTCCCAGTTACTAGCGGGACGGATAACGAGCAGTACTTC.

This clonotype appeared many times. V gene TRBV11-1 combines with J gene TRBJ2-1, with 7 bases matching TRBD1. With V trimmed by 5 bases and J by 4 bases, 11 bases remained unmatched. Germline V gene lookup returns CDR1 SGHAT and CDR2 FQDESV (reference sequence). This CDR3 is built from 16 residues. Here the CDR3 DNA reads TGTGCCAGCAGCCCCCGGGACAGCTGGACTTACAATGAGCAGTTCTTC. Amino acid sequence: CASSPRDSWTYNEQFF.

J is TRBJ2-3 and V is TRBV24-1; 10 nucleotides match TRBD2. The CDR3 spans 18 residues. Per the germline V gene, CDR1 is KGHDR and CDR2 is SFDVKD. J gave up 1 base and V 1 base, and 7 bases lay outside the gene matches. In nucleotides, the CDR3 is TGTGCCACCAGTGATTTCGAGACACTAGCGGGGCGCACAGATACGCAGTATTTT. Translation: CATSDFETLAGRTDTQYF.

This clonotype was counted a few times. Its ends do not fully match the called genes, so a read error is possible. The chain employs TRBV28 and TRBJ1-5; TRBD1 is a possible D gene (5 bases). The CDR3 has 16 amino acids. Germline V gives CDR1 MDHEN, CDR2 SYDVKM. In DNA form, the CDR3 reads TGTGCCAGCAGTTTTTCGGTTGGGGCAGCAAATCAGCCCCGGCATTTT. It encodes CASSFSVGAANQPRHF.